The 31 T cell receptor beta chains below come from one sample, sequenced in a study of T-cell memory formation after mild COVID-19 (dated by TCRdb to the early 2020s). Library preparation employed 5' RACE. Sequencing took place on an Illumina NovaSeq 6000. Using fastp trimming at Q25 and MiXCR clonotype assembly, TCRdb reanalyzed the public sequencing data and kept in-frame beta chains. Entries are consolidated by CDR3 protein sequence, retaining the most common genes and DNA. Here the sample has around 510,000 distinct CDR3 sequences; about 22% occur a single time. The top ten constitute around 9.2% of the sample. Sequencing used PBMCs or a T cell subset sorted from them (not recorded which). These receptors originate from an adult woman who had mild COVID-19 (a few samples of this study predate the infection). The sample titles of this study are shuffled in the database, so cell type and time point are left out; the donor was told from shared clones.

The genes are TRBV14 and TRBJ1-4; TRBD1 is a possible D gene (6 bases). CDR1 is SGHDN and CDR2 is FVKESK in the germline V gene. V was shortened by 0 bases and J by 11 bases, with 16 bases between the two germline ends. The CDR3 length is 15 residues. The CDR3 nucleotides read TGTGCCAGCAGCCAAGATGGGGGGGCTTCGAGGAAACTGTTTTTT. Its translation is CASSQDGGASRKLFF.

V is TRBV12-3 or TRBV12-4 and J is TRBJ2-2; D is undetermined. With 5 bases removed from V and 8 bases from J, the gap between germline ends came to 12 bases. The length of the CDR3 is 13 residues. CDR3 loop: CASSTRQLGELFF. The CDR3, as DNA: TGTGCCAGCAGTACCCGACAACTGGGGGAGCTGTTTTTT.

The chain has TRBV12-3 or TRBV12-4 and TRBJ1-6; possibly TRBD1 for D (6 bases). Trimming pared 7 bases from V and 5 bases from J, leaving 12 bases between. This CDR3 has 14 amino acids. The CDR3 DNA is TGTGCCAGCAACCTCAGGGGAAATAATTCACCCCTCCACTTT. It yields the protein CASNLRGNNSPLHF.

V usage is TRBV27 and J usage is TRBJ2-5; the D is unclear. The CDR3 spans 14 residues. V lost 10 bases, J lost 1 base, and 16 bases lay in between. The V gene's germline CDR1 is MNHEY and CDR2 SMNVEV (reference sequence). As DNA, the CDR3 is TGTGCCACCTCTCCAGACAAGCCCCAAGAGACCCAGTACTTC. The encoded protein is CATSPDKPQETQYF.

This chain links TRBV11-2 with TRBJ2-5; TRBD1 might be the D (6 bases). The ends were cut back, 0 bases at V and 2 bases at J, with 16 bases in the middle. CDR1 and CDR2 from the germline V gene are SGHAT and FQNNGV. The CDR3 length is 17 residues. CDR3 protein: CASSLDLWGRVQETQYF. CDR3 sequence (DNA): TGTGCCAGCAGCTTAGATCTATGGGGGCGCGTTCAAGAGACCCAGTACTTC.

This clonotype has more than one count but fewer than ten. The chain has TRBV7-2 and TRBJ1-2; D is perhaps TRBD1 (5 bases). V lost 5 bases, J lost 5 bases, and 12 bases lay in between. CDR3 length: 13 amino acids. CDR1 SGHTA and CDR2 FQGNSA come from the germline V gene. CDR3 sequence: CASSRTREYGYTF. The CDR3 DNA is TGTGCCAGCAGCCGGACCAGGGAGTATGGCTACACCTTC.

This sequence joins TRBV12-3 or TRBV12-4 and TRBJ2-5; D possibly uses TRBD1 or TRBD2 (6 bases each). The V gene lost 6 bases and the J gene lost 5 bases, with 16 bases spanning the gap. This CDR3 has 14 residues. CDR3 residues: CASSPWPGAETQYF. Here the CDR3 DNA reads TGTGCCAGCAGCCCTTGGCCGGGGGCGGAGACCCAGTACTTC.

The chain joins TRBV7-9 to TRBJ2-1, with TRBD2 identical over 10 bases. V lost 5 bases and J lost 2; bases outside the gene matches: 0. Germline V gene data show CDR1 as SEHNR and CDR2 as FQNEAQ (reference sequence). CDR3 size: 14 residues. Here the CDR3 reads CASSTSGAYNEQFF. In nucleotides, the CDR3 is TGTGCCAGCAGCACTAGCGGGGCCTACAATGAGCAGTTCTTC. The whole variable domain, filled in from reference TRBV7-9 and TRBJ2-1, reads DTGVSQNPRHKITKRGQNVTFRCDPISEHNRLYWYRQTLGQGPEFLTYFQNEAQLEKSRLLSDRFSAERPKGSFSTLEIQRTEQGDSAMYLCASSTSGAYNEQFFGPGTRLTVL.

CDR3 sequence reads: CASSRLGGNEQYF. In nucleotides, the CDR3 is TGCGCCAGCAGTCGCCTTGGGGGGAACGAGCAGTACTTC. V gene TRBV5-1 combines with J gene TRBJ2-7; a possible D gene is TRBD2 (6 bases). The CDR3 has 13 amino acids. Between the trimmed V and J ends, which lost 5 bases and 5 bases, there was a span of 14 bases. Looked up from germline, CDR1 is SGHRS and CDR2 is YFSETQ.

The V gene is TRBV19, the J gene TRBJ1-3; TRBD1 aligns across 7 bases. The CDR3 loop spans 15 amino acids. Unmatched junction bases numbered 3, after V lost 4 bases and J lost 0 bases. The germline gives CDR1 LNHDA, CDR2 SQIVND (reference sequence). The CDR3 sequence: CASSSGTVSGNTIYF. The CDR3 DNA is TGTGCCAGTAGTAGCGGGACAGTCTCTGGAAACACCATATATTTT.

At least ten counts were recorded for this clonotype. The gene calls are TRBV7-2 and TRBJ2-3; 9 positions agree with TRBD2. J gave up 3 bases and V 5 bases, and 18 bases lay outside the gene matches. This CDR3 is 19 amino acids long. Germline V lookup: CDR1 SGHTA, CDR2 FQGNSA. In nucleotides, the CDR3 is TGTGCCAGCAGCCCTGAGGGTGCTAGCGGGACCTTGGGAACAGATACGCAGTATTTT. The encoded protein is CASSPEGASGTLGTDTQYF.

This clonotype was seen a single time. V gene TRBV25-1 combines with J gene TRBJ1-2; no clear D. The CDR3 loop spans 13 amino acids. Trimming took off 4 bases at V and 2 bases at J, with 8 bases between the two ends. Germline-derived CDR1 and CDR2 are MGHDK and SYGVNS. CDR3 DNA sequence: TGTGCCAGCAGTGGAGGTCTCAACTATGGCTACACCTTC. This codes for CASSGGLNYGYTF.

J is TRBJ1-2 and V is TRBV9; 8 nucleotides agree with TRBD1. With 0 bases clipped from V and 4 bases from J, the junction kept 5 bases outside the gene matches. CDR3 size: 15 residues. Germline V gives CDR1 SGDLS, CDR2 YYNGEE. DNA of the CDR3: TGTGCCAGCAGCGTAGTGTCCGGGACAGGCTATGGCTACACCTTC. As protein: CASSVVSGTGYGYTF.

The chain couples TRBV15 to TRBJ1-1; 8 nucleotides agree with TRBD1. With V trimmed by 2 bases and J by 10 bases, 3 bases remained unmatched. The germline CDR1 and CDR2 sequences are LNHNV and YYDKDF (reference sequence). The CDR3 runs to 12 residues. CDR3 nucleotides: TGTGCCACCAGCAGAACCGGGACAGGAGCTTTCTTT. It translates to CATSRTGTGAFF.

The rearrangement joins TRBV20-1 to TRBJ1-3; no reliable D call. This CDR3 region has 16 residues. The germline gives CDR1 DFQATT, CDR2 SNEGSKA (reference sequence). V was clipped by 3 bases and J by 0 bases, with 15 bases between them. The CDR3 here is CSASLLNSGSGNTIYF. The CDR3 DNA reads as TGCAGTGCTAGTCTTTTAAACTCGGGCTCTGGAAACACCATATATTTT.

V and J are TRBV30 and TRBJ1-1; D is ambiguous. Germline assignment: CDR1 GTSNPN and CDR2 SVGIG (reference sequence). V was cut by 0 bases and J by 1 base, with 6 bases left in between. The CDR3 covers 13 residues. DNA for the CDR3: TGTGCCTGGAGTGTACGAGAGAACACTGAAGCTTTCTTT. It codes for CAWSVRENTEAFF.

V and J are TRBV3-1 and TRBJ1-5, with D perhaps TRBD1 (5 bases). The CDR3 totals 13 residues. The germline V and J ends were trimmed by 4 bases and 6 bases, with 10 bases remaining between them. Per the germline V gene, CDR1 is LGHDT and CDR2 is YNNKEL (reference sequence). The CDR3 DNA follows: TGTGCCAGCAGCCGCCGGGGGTTTCAGCCCCAGCATTTT. Protein sequence: CASSRRGFQPQHF.

The table lists this clonotype with a few counts. The V and J genes are TRBV12-3 or TRBV12-4 and TRBJ2-2; tentative D call: TRBD1 (6 bases). The V end lost 7 bases, the J end lost 6 bases, and 18 bases lay between the germline ends. The CDR3 consists of 15 residues. The DNA of the CDR3 is TGTGCCAGCAAACCAGGGGTCCCTAGTGCCGGGGAGCTGTTTTTT. Amino acids: CASKPGVPSAGELFF.

Concerning this clonotype itself: The junction shows a germline mismatch at one end, possibly a read error. This chain joins TRBV7-9 and TRBJ2-7; 14 positions match TRBD2. Germline V gene data show CDR1 as SEHNR and CDR2 as FQNEAQ (reference sequence). The CDR3 spans 12 residues. In DNA, the CDR3 is TGTGCCAGCAGCCACCCGGGACTAGCGGGAGTCTTC. Protein sequence: CASSHPGLAGVF.

CDR3 amino acids: CASSFREVRYNEQFF. The CDR3 DNA is TGTGCCAGCAGCTTCCGCGAGGTGCGGTACAATGAGCAGTTCTTC. The rearrangement uses TRBV7-9 and TRBJ2-1; no definite D call. CDR3 length: 15 residues. The germline gives CDR1 SEHNR, CDR2 FQNEAQ (reference sequence). V lost 3 bases to trimming and J lost 4 bases, with 13 bases between them.

This chain uses TRBV7-3 with TRBJ2-1, with a possible D match to TRBD2 (8 bases). Between the trimmed V and J ends, which lost 4 bases and 7 bases, there was a span of 17 bases. Looked up from germline, CDR1 is SGHTA and CDR2 is FQGTGA. There are 15 residues in the CDR3. The CDR3 here is CASSSLAARGNEQFF. In DNA, the CDR3 is TGTGCCAGCAGCTCACTAGCGGCCAGGGGGAATGAGCAGTTCTTC.

The J gene is TRBJ2-1, the V gene TRBV4-1; 11 bases align to TRBD1. This CDR3 region has 16 residues. CDR1 is MGHRA and CDR2 is YSYEKL in the germline V gene. Germline trimming cut 4 bases from V and 8 bases from J; bases unmatched to any gene: 10. The CDR3 is CASSRSGTGGGDEQFF. CDR3 in DNA: TGCGCCAGCAGCCGTTCCGGGACAGGGGGGGGCGATGAGCAGTTCTTC.

This clonotype was seen a handful of times. The chain carries TRBV7-2 and TRBJ2-3; D remains ambiguous. CDR1 SGHTA and CDR2 FQGNSA come from the germline V gene. V was pared by 5 bases and J by 5 bases, with 11 bases between. The CDR3 has 13 residues. The CDR3 loop reads CASSPPAVDTQYF. CDR3 sequence (DNA): TGTGCCAGCAGCCCCCCGGCCGTAGATACGCAGTATTTT.

Many counts were recorded for this clonotype. This sequence joins TRBV10-3 and TRBJ2-1, with TRBD2 matching over 9 bases. Trimming cost V 6 bases and J 0 bases; bases outside gene matches: 6. CDR3 length: 16 residues. Germline values: CDR1 ENHRY, CDR2 SYGVKD. CDR3 loop: CAIRGVSGSSYNEQFF. In DNA form, the CDR3 reads TGTGCCATCAGAGGAGTTAGCGGGAGCTCCTACAATGAGCAGTTCTTC.

This clonotype was seen a few times. CDR3 coding DNA: TGCGCCAGCAGCTTGGGGACAGGGGCCGACTATGGCTACACCTTC. This encodes CASSLGTGADYGYTF. The rearrangement joins TRBV5-1 to TRBJ1-2; TRBD1 matches at 9 bases. J was trimmed by 3 bases and V by 0 bases; bases with no gene match: 3. Germline V gene lookup returns CDR1 SGHRS and CDR2 YFSETQ. There are 15 residues in the CDR3.

The chain uses TRBV11-1 and TRBJ1-1, with D unclear. Germline CDR1 SGHAT, CDR2 FQDESV (reference sequence). Trimming removed 0 bases from V and 1 base from J, with 9 bases in between. CDR3 length: 15 amino acids. In DNA, the CDR3 is TGTGCCAGCAGCTTAGCGTGGATTGGGAACACTGAAGCTTTCTTT. The encoded protein is CASSLAWIGNTEAFF. The full variable domain, its missing parts supplied by reference TRBV11-1 and TRBJ1-1, is EAEVAQSPRYKITEKSQAVAFWCDPISGHATLYWYRQILGQGPELLVQFQDESVVDDSQLPKDRFSAERLKGVDSTLKIQPAELGDSAMYLCASSLAWIGNTEAFFGQGTRLTVV.

This clonotype turned up a few times. The DNA of the CDR3 is TGTGCCAGCAGCCGAGCTAGTGCCAGGATGGGTGAGCAGTTCTTC. Translated: CASSRASARMGEQFF. The chain uses TRBV11-3 and TRBJ2-1; D remains ambiguous. CDR1 and CDR2 (germline): SGHNT, YENEEA. V lost 5 bases and J 9 bases, leaving 20 bases between the germline ends. CDR3 size: 15 residues. Based on the CDR3 plus reference TRBV11-3 and TRBJ2-1, the full variable domain is EAGVVQSPRYKIIEKKQPVAFWCNPISGHNTLYWYLQNLGQGPELLIRYENEEAVDDSQLPKDRFSAERLKGVDSTLKIQPAELGDSAVYLCASSRASARMGEQFFGPGTRLTVL.

CDR3 sequence (DNA): TGTGCCAGTAGTATGCTGAGGGAAAACACCATATATTTT. This sequence encodes CASSMLRENTIYF. This sequence joins TRBV19 and TRBJ1-3; D is uncertain. The germline CDR1 and CDR2 sequences are LNHDA and SQIVND (reference sequence). The CDR3 has 13 amino acids. The ends were cut back, 3 bases at V and 6 bases at J, with 9 bases in the middle.

V usage is TRBV19 and J usage is TRBJ2-4, with D possibly being TRBD2 (7 bases). CDR1 is LNHDA and CDR2 is SQIVND in the germline V gene (reference sequence). Between the trimmed V and J ends, which lost 6 bases and 6 bases, there was a span of 15 bases. The CDR3 has 14 residues. The CDR3 bases are TGTGCCAGTAGGCAGGCAGGGGAGGGAAACATTCAGTACTTC. Protein: CASRQAGEGNIQYF.

This clonotype was recorded a few times. CDR3 in DNA: TGTGCCAGCTCAAACGGACAGGGAGCATATGGCTACACCTTC. It is translated as CASSNGQGAYGYTF. V usage is TRBV18 and J usage is TRBJ1-2; TRBD1 matches 8 bases. Germline V lookup: CDR1 KGHSH, CDR2 LQKENI. V shed 5 bases and J 5 bases; nucleotides not matched to a gene: 7. The length of the CDR3 is 14 residues.

This clonotype was seen just once. At one of its ends the junction is not consistent with the germline gene, which may arise from a read error. This sequence joins TRBV5-1 and TRBJ1-2, with D possibly being TRBD1 (5 bases). Germline CDR1 reads SGHRS; CDR2 reads YFSETQ. This CDR3 is built from 13 residues. In DNA form, the CDR3 reads TGCGCCAGCAGCCTAGACAGTAGCTATGGCTACATCTTC. Its protein product is CASSLDSSYGYIF.